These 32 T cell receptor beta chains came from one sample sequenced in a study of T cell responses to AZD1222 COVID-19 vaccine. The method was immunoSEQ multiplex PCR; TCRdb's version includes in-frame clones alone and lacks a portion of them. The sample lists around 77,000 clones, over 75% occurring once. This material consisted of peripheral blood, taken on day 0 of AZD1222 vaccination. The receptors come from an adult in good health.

The CDR3 nucleotides read TGTGCCAGCAGGGAGAGCGGTGAGCAGTTCTTC. Protein: CASRESGEQFF. The chain couples TRBV7-6 to TRBJ2-1; a possible D gene is TRBD2 (5 bases). CDR1 and CDR2 (germline): SGHVS, FNYEAQ. CDR3 length: 11 residues. Trimming took off 6 bases at V and 9 bases at J, with 9 bases between the two ends.

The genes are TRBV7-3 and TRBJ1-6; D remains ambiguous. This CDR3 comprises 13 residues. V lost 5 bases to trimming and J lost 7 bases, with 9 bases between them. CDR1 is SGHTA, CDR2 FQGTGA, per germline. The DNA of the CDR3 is TGTGCCAGCAGCCGAGGTACCAATTCACCCCTCCACTTT. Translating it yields CASSRGTNSPLHF.

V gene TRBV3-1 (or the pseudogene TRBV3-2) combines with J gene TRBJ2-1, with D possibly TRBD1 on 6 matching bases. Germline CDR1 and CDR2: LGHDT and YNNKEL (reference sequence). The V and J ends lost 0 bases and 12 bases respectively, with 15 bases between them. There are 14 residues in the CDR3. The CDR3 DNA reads TGTGCCAGCAGCCAAGAGAGTAGGGGGAGTCGGCAGTTCTTC. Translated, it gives CASSQESRGSRQFF.

CDR3 sequence reads: CASSSSLGDTEAFF. In DNA, the CDR3 is TGTGCCAGCAGCTCTAGTCTAGGGGACACTGAAGCTTTCTTT. The chain has TRBV7-3 and TRBJ1-1; weak D call: TRBD1 (5 bases). The germline V gene encodes CDR1 SGHTA and CDR2 FQGTGA. Trimming cost V 4 bases and J 3 bases, with 12 bases left between them. The CDR3 is made up of 14 amino acids. Looking up the rest from reference TRBV7-3 and TRBJ1-1 gives the full variable domain: GAGVSQTPSNKVTEKGKYVELRCDPISGHTALYWYRQSLGQGPEFLIYFQGTGAADDSGLPNDRFFAVRPEGSVSTLKIQRTERGDSAVYLCASSSSLGDTEAFFGQGTRLTVV.

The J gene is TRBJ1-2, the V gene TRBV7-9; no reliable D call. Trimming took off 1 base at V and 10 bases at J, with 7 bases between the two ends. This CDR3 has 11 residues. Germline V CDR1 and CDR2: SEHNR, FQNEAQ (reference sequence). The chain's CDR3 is CASSLGLNYTF. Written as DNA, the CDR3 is TGTGCCAGCAGCTTAGGTCTGAACTACACCTTC.

The CDR3 bases are TGTGCCAGCAGTAAGGGGGCTAGAGGGGACAATGAGCAGTTCTTC. The encoded protein is CASSKGARGDNEQFF. The V gene is TRBV6-5, the J gene TRBJ2-1; 7 nucleotides agree with TRBD1. Germline V gene sequence: CDR1 MNHEY, CDR2 SVGAGI. The CDR3 runs to 15 residues. J lost 5 bases, V lost 5 bases, and 9 bases had no gene match.

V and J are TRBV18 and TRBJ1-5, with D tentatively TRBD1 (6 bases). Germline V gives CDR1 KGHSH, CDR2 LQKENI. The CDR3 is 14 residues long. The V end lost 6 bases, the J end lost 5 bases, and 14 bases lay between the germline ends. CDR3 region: CASSVRGQDQPQHF. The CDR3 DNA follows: TGTGCCAGCTCCGTCCGGGGGCAAGATCAGCCCCAGCATTTT.

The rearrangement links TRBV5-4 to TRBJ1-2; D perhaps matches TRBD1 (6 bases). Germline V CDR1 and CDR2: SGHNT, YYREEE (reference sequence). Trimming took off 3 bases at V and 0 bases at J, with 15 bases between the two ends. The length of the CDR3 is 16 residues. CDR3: CASSSALQGPNYGYTF. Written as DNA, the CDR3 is TGTGCCAGCAGCTCCGCCCTACAGGGTCCTAACTATGGCTACACCTTC.

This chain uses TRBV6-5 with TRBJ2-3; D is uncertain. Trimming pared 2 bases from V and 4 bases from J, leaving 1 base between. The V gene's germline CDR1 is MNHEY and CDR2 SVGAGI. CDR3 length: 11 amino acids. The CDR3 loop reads CASSYADTQYF. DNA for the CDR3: TGTGCCAGCAGTTACGCAGATACGCAGTATTTT.

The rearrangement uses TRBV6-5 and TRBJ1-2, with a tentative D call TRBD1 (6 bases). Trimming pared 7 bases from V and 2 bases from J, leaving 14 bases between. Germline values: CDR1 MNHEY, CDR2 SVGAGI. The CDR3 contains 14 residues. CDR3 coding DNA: TGTGCCAGCACGGAGGGGGGGGCAAACTATGGCTACACCTTC. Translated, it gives CASTEGGANYGYTF.

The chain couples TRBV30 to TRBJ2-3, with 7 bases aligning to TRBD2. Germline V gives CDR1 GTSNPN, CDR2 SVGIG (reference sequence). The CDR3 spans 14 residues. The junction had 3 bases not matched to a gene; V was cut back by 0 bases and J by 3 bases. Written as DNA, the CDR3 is TGTGCCTGGAGTGTATTGGGGGGGACAGATACGCAGTATTTT. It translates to CAWSVLGGTDTQYF.

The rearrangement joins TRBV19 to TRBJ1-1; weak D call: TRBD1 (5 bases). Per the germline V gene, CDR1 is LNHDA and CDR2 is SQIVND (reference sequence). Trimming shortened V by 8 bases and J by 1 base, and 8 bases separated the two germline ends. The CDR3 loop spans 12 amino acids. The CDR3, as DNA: TGTGCCAGTCTGGGGACGAACACTGAAGCTTTCTTT. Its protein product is CASLGTNTEAFF.

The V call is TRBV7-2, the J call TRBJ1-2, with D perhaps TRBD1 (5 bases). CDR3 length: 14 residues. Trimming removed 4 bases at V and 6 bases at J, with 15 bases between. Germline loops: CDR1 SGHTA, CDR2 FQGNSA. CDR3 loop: CASSSGRGPHGYTF. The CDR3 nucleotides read TGTGCCAGCAGCTCCGGGAGGGGACCACATGGCTACACCTTC.

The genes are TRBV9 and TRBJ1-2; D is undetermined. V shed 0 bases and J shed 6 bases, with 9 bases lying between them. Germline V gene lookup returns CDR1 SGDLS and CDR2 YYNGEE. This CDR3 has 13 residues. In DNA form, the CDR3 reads TGTGCCAGCAGCGTAGCTTTCCGGGATGGCTACACCTTC. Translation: CASSVAFRDGYTF.

Here the CDR3 reads CASSRGELFF. The CDR3 nucleotides are TGTGCCAGCAGCCGCGGGGAGCTGTTTTTT. The genes are TRBV12-3 or TRBV12-4 and TRBJ2-2; D ambiguous. Trimming stripped 6 bases from V and 7 bases from J, with 3 bases between. The CDR3 loop spans 10 amino acids.

The CDR3 DNA reads TGTGCCAGCTCGGCAACGAACACCGGGGAGCTGTTTTTT. Translating it yields CASSATNTGELFF. The chain combines TRBV18 with TRBJ2-2; D is ambiguous. V dropped 6 bases and J dropped 0 bases, with 5 bases sitting between them. In germline, CDR1 is KGHSH, CDR2 LQKENI. The CDR3 is 13 residues long.

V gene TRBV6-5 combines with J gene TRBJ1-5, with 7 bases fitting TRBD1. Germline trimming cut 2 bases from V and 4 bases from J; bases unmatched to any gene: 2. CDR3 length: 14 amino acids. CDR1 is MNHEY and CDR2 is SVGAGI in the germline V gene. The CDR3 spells CASSYQGENQPQHF. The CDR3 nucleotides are TGTGCCAGCAGTTACCAGGGGGAAAATCAGCCCCAGCATTTT.

Here the CDR3 DNA reads TGTGCCAGCAGTTCGGAAAGCCACTCTGGAAACACCATATATTTT. It specifies CASSSESHSGNTIYF. The chain joins TRBV27 to TRBJ1-3; no definite D call. The CDR3 sequence is 15 residues long. CDR1 MNHEY and CDR2 SMNVEV come from the germline V gene (reference sequence). V was clipped by 4 bases and J by 0 bases, with 10 bases between them.

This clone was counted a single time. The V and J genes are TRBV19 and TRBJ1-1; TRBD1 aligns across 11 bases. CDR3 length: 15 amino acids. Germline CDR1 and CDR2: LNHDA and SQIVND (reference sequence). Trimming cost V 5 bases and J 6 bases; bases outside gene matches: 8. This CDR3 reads CASSSRTGGDPEAFF. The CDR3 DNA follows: TGTGCCAGTAGTTCCCGGACAGGGGGCGACCCTGAAGCTTTCTTT.

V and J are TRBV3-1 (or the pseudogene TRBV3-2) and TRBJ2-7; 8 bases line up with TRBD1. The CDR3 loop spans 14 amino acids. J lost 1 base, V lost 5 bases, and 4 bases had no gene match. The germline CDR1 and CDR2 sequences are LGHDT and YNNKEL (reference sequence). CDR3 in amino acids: CASSGQGVSYEQYF. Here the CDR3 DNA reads TGTGCCAGCAGCGGACAGGGAGTTTCCTACGAGCAGTACTTC.

The CDR3 region is CASSLDSAGGGEKLFF. CDR3 DNA sequence: TGTGCCAGCAGCTTAGACTCGGCAGGGGGTGGTGAAAAACTGTTTTTT. J is TRBJ1-4 and V is TRBV11-3; 7 bases match TRBD1. The CDR3 has 16 amino acids. The V and J ends lost 0 bases and 7 bases, in that order; junction bases with no gene match: 8. Germline values: CDR1 SGHNT, CDR2 YENEEA.

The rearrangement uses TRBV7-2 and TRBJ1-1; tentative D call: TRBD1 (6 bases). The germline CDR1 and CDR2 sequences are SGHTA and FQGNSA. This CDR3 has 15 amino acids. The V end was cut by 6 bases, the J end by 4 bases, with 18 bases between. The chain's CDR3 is CASRPNREVGTEAFF. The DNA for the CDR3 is TGTGCCAGCAGACCAAACAGGGAGGTGGGCACTGAAGCTTTCTTT.

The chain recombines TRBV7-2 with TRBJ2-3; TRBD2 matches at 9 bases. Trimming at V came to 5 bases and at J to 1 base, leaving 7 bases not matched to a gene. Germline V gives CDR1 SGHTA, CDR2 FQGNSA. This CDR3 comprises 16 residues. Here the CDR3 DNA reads TGTGCCAGCAGCCATCCAAAGCGGGGGGGCACAGATACGCAGTATTTT. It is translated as CASSHPKRGGTDTQYF.

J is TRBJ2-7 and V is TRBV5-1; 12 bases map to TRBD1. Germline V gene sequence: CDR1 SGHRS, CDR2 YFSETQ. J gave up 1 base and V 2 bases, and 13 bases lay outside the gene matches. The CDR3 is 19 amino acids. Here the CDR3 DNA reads TGCGCCAGCAGCTTTGAACCGGGACAGGGGGCGCGTGGGTCCTACGAGCAGTACTTC. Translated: CASSFEPGQGARGSYEQYF.

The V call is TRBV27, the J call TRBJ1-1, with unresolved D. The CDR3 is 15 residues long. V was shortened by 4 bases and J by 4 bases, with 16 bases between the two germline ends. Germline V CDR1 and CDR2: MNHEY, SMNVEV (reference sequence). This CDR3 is CASSSTRGGGTEAFF. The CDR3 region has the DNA TGTGCCAGCAGTTCAACGCGGGGAGGAGGCACTGAAGCTTTCTTT.

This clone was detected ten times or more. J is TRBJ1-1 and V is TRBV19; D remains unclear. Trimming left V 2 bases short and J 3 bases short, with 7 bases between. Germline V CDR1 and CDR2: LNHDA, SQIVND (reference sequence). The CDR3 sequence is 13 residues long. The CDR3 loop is CASSIPGHTEAFF. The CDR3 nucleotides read TGTGCCAGTAGTATACCCGGCCACACTGAAGCTTTCTTT.

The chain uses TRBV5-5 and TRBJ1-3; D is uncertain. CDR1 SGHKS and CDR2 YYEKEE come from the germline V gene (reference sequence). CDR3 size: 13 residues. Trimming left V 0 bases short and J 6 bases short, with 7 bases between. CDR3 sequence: CASSLVEANTIYF. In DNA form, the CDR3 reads TGTGCCAGCAGCTTGGTAGAGGCAAACACCATATATTTT.

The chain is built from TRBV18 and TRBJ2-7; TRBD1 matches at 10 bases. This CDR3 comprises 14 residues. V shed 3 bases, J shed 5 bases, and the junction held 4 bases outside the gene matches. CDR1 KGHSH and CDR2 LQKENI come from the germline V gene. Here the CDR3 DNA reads TGTGCCAGCTCACCCCGTGACAGGGGGCACGAGCAGTACTTC. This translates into CASSPRDRGHEQYF.

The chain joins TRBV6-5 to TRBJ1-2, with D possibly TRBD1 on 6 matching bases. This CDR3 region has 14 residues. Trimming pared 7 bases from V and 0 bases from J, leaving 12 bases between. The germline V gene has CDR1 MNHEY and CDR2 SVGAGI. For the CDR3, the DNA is TGTGCCAGCACTAGAGGGACATCTAACTATGGCTACACCTTC. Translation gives CASTRGTSNYGYTF.

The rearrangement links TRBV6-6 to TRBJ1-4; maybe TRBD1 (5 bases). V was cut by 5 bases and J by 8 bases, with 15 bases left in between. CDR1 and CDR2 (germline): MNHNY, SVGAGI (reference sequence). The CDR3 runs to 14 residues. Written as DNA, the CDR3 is TGTGCCAGCAGTCCCCAGGGAGTTGAAGAAAAACTGTTTTTT. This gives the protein CASSPQGVEEKLFF.

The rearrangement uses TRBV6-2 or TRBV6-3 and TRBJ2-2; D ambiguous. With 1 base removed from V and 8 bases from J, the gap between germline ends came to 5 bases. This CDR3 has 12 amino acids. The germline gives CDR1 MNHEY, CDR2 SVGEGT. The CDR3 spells CASSYYFGELFF. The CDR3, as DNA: TGTGCCAGCAGTTACTATTTTGGGGAGCTGTTTTTT.

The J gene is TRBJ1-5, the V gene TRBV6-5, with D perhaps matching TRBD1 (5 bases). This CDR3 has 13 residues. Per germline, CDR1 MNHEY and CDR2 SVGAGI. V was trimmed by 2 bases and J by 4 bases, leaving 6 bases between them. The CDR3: CASSYGGNQPQHF. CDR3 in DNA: TGTGCCAGCAGTTACGGGGGAAATCAGCCCCAGCATTTT.